The source of this T cell receptor beta chain is a study of T cell responses to AZD1222 COVID-19 vaccine. There are 12 residues in the CDR3. The V and J ends lost 6 bases and 9 bases respectively, with 12 bases between them. The method was immunoSEQ multiplex PCR; TCRdb's version includes in-frame clones alone and lacks a portion of them. The sample yields 140,000 or so clones, around 87% seen once. Study results and caveats: The donor cohort was predominantly white British with a female majority, and clonal diversity may have been underestimated. Baseline testing showed seropositivity in only six or seven AZD1222 recipients.

With respect to this clone: Its target is unknown.

The chain uses TRBV12-3 or TRBV12-4 and TRBJ1-5; D is unclear. The specimen was peripheral blood, collected on day 0 of AZD1222 vaccination. The receptor was isolated from an adult in good health. CDR3 DNA: TGTGCCAGCAGACAACCGCCAGGGCCCCAGCATTTT. It codes for CASRQPPGPQHF.